This T cell receptor beta chain was identified in a study of T cell responses to AZD1222 COVID-19 vaccine. Comment on this clone: Its antigen remains unknown.

Sequenced by immunoSEQ multiplex PCR; TCRdb stores in-frame clones only, minus some. The data contain under 150,000 clones, approximately 93% of them singletons. Trimming removed 3 bases from V and 1 base from J, with 6 bases in between. The CDR3 covers 13 residues. Germline CDR1 LNHNV, CDR2 YYDKDF (reference sequence). Findings of the study overall: Among spike-specific TCRs, nearly half reportedly target unmutated variant regions.

The material sequenced was peripheral blood, taken on day 0 of AZD1222 vaccination. This clonotype originated in an adult in good health. The chain couples TRBV15 to TRBJ1-1, with a weak D call TRBD1 (6 bases). In nucleotides, the CDR3 is TGTGCCACCAGCAGGACAGGGAACACTGAAGCTTTCTTT. Protein sequence: CATSRTGNTEAFF.